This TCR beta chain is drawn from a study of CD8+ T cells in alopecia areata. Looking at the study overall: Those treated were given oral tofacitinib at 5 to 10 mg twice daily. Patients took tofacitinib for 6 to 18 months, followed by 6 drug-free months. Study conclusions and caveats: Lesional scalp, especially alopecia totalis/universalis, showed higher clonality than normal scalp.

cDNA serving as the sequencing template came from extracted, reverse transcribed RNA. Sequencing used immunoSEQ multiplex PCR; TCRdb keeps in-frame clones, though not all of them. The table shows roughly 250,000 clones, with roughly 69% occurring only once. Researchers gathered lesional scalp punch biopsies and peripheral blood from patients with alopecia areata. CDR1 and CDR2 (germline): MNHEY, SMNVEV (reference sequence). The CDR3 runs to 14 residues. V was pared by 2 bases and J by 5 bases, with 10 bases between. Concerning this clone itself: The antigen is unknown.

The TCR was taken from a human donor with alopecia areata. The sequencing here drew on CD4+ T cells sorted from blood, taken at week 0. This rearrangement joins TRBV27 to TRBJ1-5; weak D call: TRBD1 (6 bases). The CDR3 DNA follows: TGTGCCAGCAGTTTAAGGGGGTGGGATCAGCCCCAGCATTTT. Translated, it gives CASSLRGWDQPQHF.